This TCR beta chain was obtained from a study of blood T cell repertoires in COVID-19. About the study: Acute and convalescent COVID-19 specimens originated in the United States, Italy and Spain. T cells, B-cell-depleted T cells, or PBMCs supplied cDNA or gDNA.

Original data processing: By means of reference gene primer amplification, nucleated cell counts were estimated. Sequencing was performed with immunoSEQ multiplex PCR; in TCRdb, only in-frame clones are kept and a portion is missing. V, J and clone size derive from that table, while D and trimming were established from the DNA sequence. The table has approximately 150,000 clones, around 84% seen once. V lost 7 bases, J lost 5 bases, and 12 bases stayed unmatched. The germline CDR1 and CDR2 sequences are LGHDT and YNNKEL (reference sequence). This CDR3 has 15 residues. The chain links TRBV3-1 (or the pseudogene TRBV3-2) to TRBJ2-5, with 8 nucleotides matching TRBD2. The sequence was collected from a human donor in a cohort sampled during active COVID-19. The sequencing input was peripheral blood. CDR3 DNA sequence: TGTGCCAGCACCCAGGGAGCGGGGGCGGGGGAGACCCAGTACTTC. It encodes CASTQGAGAGETQYF.